The subject of this entry is one TCR beta chain. TCRdb processed the RT-PCR reads anew with MiXCR; each CDR3 protein has one entry. This table has approximately 160,000 distinct CDR3 sequences, approximately 28% appearing once. The data were obtained in a study of patients and donors after allogeneic stem cell transplantation. Trimming took off 3 bases at V and 0 bases at J, with 9 bases between the two ends. There are 15 residues in the CDR3. The receptor's source is a human donor who was either an allogeneic HSCT recipient or a stem cell or donor lymphocyte infusion donor (not recorded which). It is not recorded whose cells these are; they may come from a transplant donor. The V and J genes are TRBV12-3 or TRBV12-4 and TRBJ1-3; D unclear. Source material: blood, either unsorted or a sorted T cell fraction (not recorded which). This CDR3 is CASSLSGSSGNTIYF. The CDR3 DNA sequence: TGTGCCAGCAGTTTGTCTGGGAGCTCTGGAAACACCATATATTTT.